Presented here are 32 T cell receptor beta chains from one specimen sequenced in a study of T cell responses to AZD1222 COVID-19 vaccine. Sequenced by immunoSEQ multiplex PCR; TCRdb stores in-frame clones only, minus some. The sample carries 120,000 or so clones, about 87% recorded once. The sequencing here drew on peripheral blood, taken 28 days after the second AZD1222 dose. The receptors were sampled from an adult who received the AZD1222 COVID-19 vaccine.

The V gene is TRBV30, the J gene TRBJ1-2, with 7 nucleotides matching TRBD1. The J segment lost 5 bases and the V segment lost 2 bases, leaving 2 bases of the junction unmatched. This CDR3 region has 12 residues. Germline loops: CDR1 GTSNPN, CDR2 SVGIG (reference sequence). CDR3 residues: CAWSSGQYGYTF. The CDR3 nucleotides are TGTGCCTGGAGTTCGGGACAGTATGGCTACACCTTC.

DNA of the CDR3: TGTGCCAGCAGCTGGGACAGGGGGAGCTATGGCTACACCTTC. Its protein is CASSWDRGSYGYTF. The chain employs TRBV5-8 and TRBJ1-2, with 11 positions matching TRBD1. Per germline, CDR1 SGHTS and CDR2 YDEGEE. The J segment lost 4 bases and the V segment lost 3 bases, leaving 2 bases of the junction unmatched. CDR3 length equals 14 residues.

The rearrangement links TRBV7-8 to TRBJ2-6, with D unclear. Per the germline V gene, CDR1 is SGHVS and CDR2 is FQNEAQ. The CDR3 has 16 amino acids. Trimming removed 3 bases from V and 4 bases from J, with 13 bases in between. The CDR3 loop reads CASSFAARRGANVLTF. In DNA, the CDR3 is TGTGCCAGCAGCTTCGCCGCGCGGCGGGGGGCCAACGTCCTGACTTTC. The complete variable domain, with remaining parts taken from reference TRBV7-8 and TRBJ2-6, reads GAGVSQSPRYKVAKRGQDVALRCDPISGHVSLFWYQQALGQGPEFLTYFQNEAQLDKSGLPSDRFFAERPEGSVSTLKIQRTQQEDSAVYLCASSFAARRGANVLTFGAGSRLTVL.

The CDR3 protein is CASSTQGSYGYTF. The CDR3 nucleotides are TGTGCCAGTAGTACCCAGGGTTCTTATGGCTACACCTTC. The V and J genes are TRBV19 and TRBJ1-2, with D possibly being TRBD1 (5 bases). Germline CDR1 LNHDA, CDR2 SQIVND (reference sequence). With 4 bases removed from V and 5 bases from J, the gap between germline ends came to 11 bases. The CDR3 spans 13 residues.

The rearrangement links TRBV6-1 to TRBJ1-2; 8 bases are shared with TRBD1. Per the germline V gene, CDR1 is MNHNS and CDR2 is SASEGT. Trimming took 0 bases from V and 10 from J; bases not matched to a gene: 22. This CDR3 spans 19 amino acids. CDR3: CASSEALSGQGFIPLVYTF. The CDR3 nucleotides are TGTGCCAGCAGTGAAGCGCTTTCCGGACAGGGCTTTATCCCCCTGGTCTACACCTTC.

The chain uses TRBV24-1 and TRBJ1-3; no definite D call. V lost 9 bases and J lost 4, with 12 bases in between. Germline CDR1 reads KGHDR; CDR2 reads SFDVKD. The CDR3 loop spans 13 amino acids. The CDR3 loop is CATGQSAGNTIYF. The CDR3 DNA follows: TGTGCCACCGGTCAATCGGCCGGAAACACCATATATTTT.

This clone appeared a single time. The J gene is TRBJ2-2, the V gene TRBV5-1; no reliable D call. CDR1 and CDR2 from the germline V gene are SGHRS and YFSETQ. The V gene lost 1 base and the J gene lost 1 base, with 8 bases spanning the gap. The CDR3 extends over 15 amino acids. Here the CDR3 reads CASSLRLQNTGELFF. The CDR3, as DNA: TGCGCCAGCAGCTTGAGGTTACAGAACACCGGGGAGCTGTTTTTT.

The chain links TRBV10-3 to TRBJ1-2, with TRBD1 matching 8 bases. V dropped 5 bases and J dropped 4; count of bases not matched to a gene: 6. CDR3 length: 14 amino acids. The germline V gene encodes CDR1 ENHRY and CDR2 SYGVKD. CDR3 coding DNA: TGTGCCATCAGTAAACCGGACAGGGCCTATGGCTACACCTTC. It translates to CAISKPDRAYGYTF.

This clone is a singleton in its sample. CDR3 DNA sequence: TGTGCCAGCAGCGCGAGACAGCTACTTATTGAAAAACTGTTTTTT. This encodes CASSARQLLIEKLFF. The chain is built from TRBV7-8 and TRBJ1-4; possibly TRBD1 for D (5 bases). Trimming removed 5 bases at V and 7 bases at J, with 17 bases between. The CDR3 is 15 amino acids. Germline CDR1 SGHVS, CDR2 FQNEAQ.

The chain employs TRBV7-8 and TRBJ2-7, with TRBD1 matching 8 bases. The CDR3 contains 13 residues. The junction had 2 bases not matched to a gene; V was cut back by 7 bases and J by 0 bases. Looked up from germline, CDR1 is SGHVS and CDR2 is FQNEAQ. The CDR3 region has the DNA TGTGCCAGCAACAGGGGGGACTCCTACGAGCAGTACTTC. This codes for CASNRGDSYEQYF.

The chain is built from TRBV9 and TRBJ2-7; 10 bases match TRBD2. CDR1 SGDLS and CDR2 YYNGEE come from the germline V gene. The CDR3 contains 14 residues. The V gene end was trimmed by 3 bases and the J gene end by 4 bases; junction bases not matched to a gene: 4. This CDR3 is CASSEGLADYEQYF. CDR3 in DNA: TGTGCCAGCAGCGAAGGACTAGCGGATTACGAGCAGTACTTC.

This rearrangement joins TRBV6-6 to TRBJ1-1; D unresolved. V lost 2 bases and J lost 4, with 14 bases in between. CDR1 and CDR2 (germline): MNHNY, SVGAGI (reference sequence). The CDR3 runs to 15 residues. In nucleotides, the CDR3 is TGTGCCAGCAGTTACACCTCTAAGCCAGGCACTGAAGCTTTCTTT. Translating gives CASSYTSKPGTEAFF.

The chain joins TRBV18 to TRBJ2-5; 10 positions match TRBD2. Germline CDR1 and CDR2: KGHSH and LQKENI. The CDR3 sequence is 14 residues long. Germline trimming cut 3 bases from V and 4 bases from J; bases unmatched to any gene: 2. The CDR3 coding sequence is TGTGCCAGCTCACCTAGCGGGGGGCCAGAGACCCAGTACTTC. It codes for CASSPSGGPETQYF.

This clone was seen a single time. This chain links TRBV13 with TRBJ1-3; D unresolved. CDR3 size: 15 residues. Germline V gives CDR1 PRHDT, CDR2 FYEKMQ (reference sequence). Trimming removed 5 bases at V and 4 bases at J, with 15 bases between. CDR3 bases: TGTGCCAGCAGCCCCACGAAGGGTACAGGAAACACCATATATTTT. It is translated as CASSPTKGTGNTIYF.

V is TRBV6-5 and J is TRBJ1-1; 7 bases line up with TRBD1. After removal of 5 bases from V and 1 base from J, the junction contained 7 bases not matched to a gene. The germline V gene encodes CDR1 MNHEY and CDR2 SVGAGI. This CDR3 comprises 15 residues. The CDR3 DNA is TGTGCCAGCAGTCCTACCGGGACAGCGAACACTGAAGCTTTCTTT. Its protein product is CASSPTGTANTEAFF.

The gene calls are TRBV27 and TRBJ1-6; 7 bases match TRBD1. The J segment lost 10 bases and the V segment lost 2 bases, leaving 11 bases of the junction unmatched. The germline gives CDR1 MNHEY, CDR2 SMNVEV (reference sequence). The CDR3 runs 16 residues. The CDR3 bases are TGTGCCAGCAGTTTAAGGTCGGCAGGGGGACAATCACCCCTCCACTTT. Residues: CASSLRSAGGQSPLHF.

In DNA, the CDR3 is TGTGCCAGCAGGAGAAACAGGGGGCAGTCTGGGGCCAACGTCCTGACTTTC. Translated, it gives CASRRNRGQSGANVLTF. The rearrangement links TRBV2 to TRBJ2-6; 9 nucleotides line up with TRBD1. Trimming at V came to 6 bases and at J to 1 base, leaving 7 bases not matched to a gene. Germline values: CDR1 SNHLY, CDR2 FYNNEI. The CDR3 contains 17 residues.

This chain uses TRBV10-1 with TRBJ2-3, with 9 bases matching TRBD2. Germline V gene data show CDR1 as WNHNN and CDR2 as SYGVQD (reference sequence). V dropped 3 bases and J dropped 2; count of bases not matched to a gene: 3. The CDR3 runs to 15 residues. The CDR3 bases are TGCGCCAGCAGTGACGGCGGGAGGGACACAGATACGCAGTATTTT. It codes for CASSDGGRDTDTQYF.

The gene calls are TRBV9 and TRBJ2-5; no clear D. CDR1 is SGDLS, CDR2 YYNGEE, per germline. The CDR3 runs 15 residues. Trimming left V 0 bases short and J 1 base short, with 10 bases between. The DNA for the CDR3 is TGTGCCAGCAGCGTAGCTACTGGGCTCCAAGAGACCCAGTACTTC. The encoded protein is CASSVATGLQETQYF.

The genes are TRBV6-2 or TRBV6-3 and TRBJ2-7; D possibly matches TRBD1 or TRBD2 (5 bases each). Looked up from germline, CDR1 is MNHEY and CDR2 is SVGEGT. The CDR3 spans 14 residues. The ends were cut back, 5 bases at V and 7 bases at J, with 18 bases in the middle. For the CDR3, the DNA is TGTGCCAGCAGTCCCGGGACGACCGATGATGAGCAGTACTTC. Translation gives CASSPGTTDDEQYF.

The chain joins TRBV7-3 to TRBJ2-1, with 8 bases that match TRBD2. Germline CDR1 SGHTA, CDR2 FQGTGA. Unmatched junction bases numbered 8, after V lost 5 bases and J lost 8 bases. The CDR3 length is 14 residues. CDR3 sequence reads: CASSPRGTRDEQFF. The CDR3 DNA reads as TGTGCCAGCAGCCCGCGCGGGACTAGAGATGAGCAGTTCTTC.

The chain combines TRBV6-2 or TRBV6-3 with TRBJ1-5; 7 nucleotides align to TRBD1. CDR1 is MNHEY, CDR2 SVGEGT, per germline. The CDR3 has 15 residues. V gave up 6 bases and J gave up 1 base; unmatched junction bases: 6. Written as DNA, the CDR3 is TGTGCCAGCAGCTGGACAGGCCTAAGCAATCAGCCCCAGCATTTT. Its protein product is CASSWTGLSNQPQHF.

This chain connects TRBV5-1 to TRBJ2-3, with D unclear. The V gene's germline CDR1 is SGHRS and CDR2 YFSETQ. The V and J ends lost 4 bases and 0 bases respectively, with 6 bases between them. The CDR3 extends over 13 amino acids. The CDR3 DNA sequence: TGCGCCAGCAGCCCGGACAGCACAGATACGCAGTATTTT. It encodes CASSPDSTDTQYF. Looking up the rest from reference TRBV5-1 and TRBJ2-3 gives the full variable domain: KAGVTQTPRYLIKTRGQQVTLSCSPISGHRSVSWYQQTPGQGLQFLFEYFSETQRNKGNFPGRFSGRQFSNSRSEMNVSTLELGDSALYLCASSPDSTDTQYFGPGTRLTVL.

V usage is TRBV24-1 and J usage is TRBJ2-1; D is possibly TRBD2 (5 bases). Trimming removed 6 bases at V and 7 bases at J, with 18 bases between. The germline gives CDR1 KGHDR, CDR2 SFDVKD. The CDR3 is 15 amino acids. Written as DNA, the CDR3 is TGTGCCACCAGTCCAGCCGAGGGTGTGTTGAATGAGCAGTTCTTC. Its protein product is CATSPAEGVLNEQFF.

This CDR3 is CAWSPGLAGVKETQYF. Written as DNA, the CDR3 is TGTGCCTGGAGTCCAGGACTAGCGGGAGTCAAAGAGACCCAGTACTTC. V is TRBV30 and J is TRBJ2-5; TRBD2 matches at 13 bases. The CDR3 sequence is 16 residues long. Germline loops: CDR1 GTSNPN, CDR2 SVGIG (reference sequence). V was pared by 2 bases and J by 3 bases, with 6 bases of the junction left unmatched. The whole variable domain, filled in from reference TRBV30 and TRBJ2-5, reads SQTIHQWPATLVQPVGSPLSLECTVEGTSNPNLYWYRQAAGRGLQLLFYSVGIGQISSEVPQNLSASRPQDRQFILSSKKLLLSDSGFYLCAWSPGLAGVKETQYFGPGTRLLVL.

This chain links TRBV6-6 with TRBJ2-7; 10 bases fit TRBD1. Germline lookup yields CDR1 MNHNY and CDR2 SVGAGI (reference sequence). This CDR3 contains 13 residues. After removal of 6 bases from V and 6 bases from J, the junction contained 5 bases not matched to a gene. The CDR3 DNA follows: TGTGCCAGCAGGGGGACAGGGGTCGCCGAGCAGTACTTC. The encoded protein is CASRGTGVAEQYF.

This chain connects TRBV9 to TRBJ1-3; 9 positions agree with TRBD1. Germline V gene lookup returns CDR1 SGDLS and CDR2 YYNGEE. The CDR3 length is 15 residues. V trimming: 2 bases; J trimming: 6 bases; junction bases outside the gene matches: 6. The CDR3 region has the DNA TGTGCCAGCAGCGTGGGGACAGGGTGGGAAAACACCATATATTTT. Translated, it gives CASSVGTGWENTIYF. The full variable domain, with the rest looked up from reference TRBV9 and TRBJ1-3, is DSGVTQTPKHLITATGQRVTLRCSPRSGDLSVYWYQQSLDQGLQFLIQYYNGEERAKGNILERFSAQQFPDLHSELNLSSLELGDSALYFCASSVGTGWENTIYFGEGSWLTVV.

The V and J genes are TRBV5-6 and TRBJ1-5, with D possibly TRBD1 on 6 matching bases. Per germline, CDR1 SGHDT and CDR2 YYEEEE. V was shortened by 4 bases and J by 4 bases, with 12 bases between the two germline ends. The CDR3 has 14 amino acids. The chain's CDR3 is CASSGGGGNQPQHF. The CDR3 bases are TGTGCCAGCAGCGGAGGAGGGGGAAATCAGCCCCAGCATTTT.

The chain recombines TRBV4-1 with TRBJ2-1; 9 bases agree with TRBD2. Germline V lookup: CDR1 MGHRA, CDR2 YSYEKL. The CDR3 extends over 15 amino acids. The V and J ends lost 3 bases and 6 bases, in that order; junction bases with no gene match: 6. The CDR3 region is CASSQVSGSSNEQFF. For the CDR3, the DNA is TGCGCCAGCAGCCAGGTTAGCGGGAGCAGCAATGAGCAGTTCTTC.

This rearrangement joins TRBV6-1 to TRBJ2-5; possibly TRBD1 for D (5 bases). This CDR3 contains 17 residues. Germline CDR1 reads MNHNS; CDR2 reads SASEGT. V dropped 3 bases and J dropped 5 bases, with 22 bases sitting between them. The CDR3 coding sequence is TGTGCCAGCAGTGAGCTAAGGGGATGGGTCGGTAGGGAGACCCAGTACTTC. This sequence encodes CASSELRGWVGRETQYF.

This chain joins TRBV6-1 and TRBJ1-5; a possible D gene is TRBD1 (5 bases). The germline CDR1 and CDR2 sequences are MNHNS and SASEGT. Trimming left V 1 base short and J 2 bases short, with 15 bases between. CDR3 size: 17 residues. CDR3 protein: CASSEEGGGVGNQPQHF. CDR3 bases: TGTGCCAGCAGTGAAGAAGGAGGAGGGGTGGGCAATCAGCCCCAGCATTTT.

The V call is TRBV28, the J call TRBJ1-1; no clear D. Trimming shortened V by 5 bases and J by 5 bases, and 18 bases separated the two germline ends. This CDR3 has 15 residues. The germline V gene has CDR1 MDHEN and CDR2 SYDVKM. The CDR3 region is CASSIDRVFGTEAFF. The CDR3 nucleotides read TGTGCCAGCAGTATCGACCGGGTCTTCGGGACTGAAGCTTTCTTT.